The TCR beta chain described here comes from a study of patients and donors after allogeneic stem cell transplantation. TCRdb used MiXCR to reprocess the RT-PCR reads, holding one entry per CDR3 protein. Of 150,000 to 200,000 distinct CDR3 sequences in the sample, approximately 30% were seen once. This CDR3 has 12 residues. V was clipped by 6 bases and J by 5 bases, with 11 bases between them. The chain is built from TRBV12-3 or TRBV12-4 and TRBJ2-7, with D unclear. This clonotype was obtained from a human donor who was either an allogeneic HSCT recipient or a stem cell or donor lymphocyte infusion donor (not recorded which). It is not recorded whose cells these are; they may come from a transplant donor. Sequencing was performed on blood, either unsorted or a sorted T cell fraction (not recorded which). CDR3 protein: CASSYNWDEQYF. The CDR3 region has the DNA TGTGCCAGCAGCTATAACTGGGACGAGCAGTACTTC.